These T cell receptor beta chains were read from a single sample in a study of beta chain features in type 1 diabetes. The table came from immunoSEQ multiplex PCR; TCRdb's copy has only in-frame clones and leaves some out. Among roughly 150,000 clones, 10% were seen once, and the ten largest hold roughly 0.5%. The sequenced sample consisted of central memory CD4+ T cells from blood. Receptors were obtained from a man aged 30 to 45 with type 1 diabetes. The CDR3 runs from the conserved cysteine through the conserved F or W. Rows give clone size only sometimes, using once, few, many, or a class for an expanded clone.

cdr3_aa j_call clone_size v_call
CATSRGSIYSGAYEQYF TRBJ2-7 few TRBV15
CASSPRQGNTEAFF TRBJ1-1 few TRBV7-9
CASSVPREGNEQYF TRBJ2-7 . TRBV6-1
CASRKGEETGELFF TRBJ2-2 few TRBV9
CAWSRTSRETQYF TRBJ2-5 few TRBV30
CASSQAGGYDEKLFF TRBJ1-4 few TRBV4-2
CASSPDGERGYTF TRBJ1-2 few TRBV4-3
CASSLTGEETQYF TRBJ2-5 . TRBV5-1
CASRLAGNTGANVLTF TRBJ2-6 . TRBV19
CASSSRRTSGQETQYF TRBJ2-5 few TRBV7-3
CASSKKGQPQHF TRBJ1-5 . TRBV7-2
CASSLRGPVDEQFF TRBJ2-1 few TRBV13
CATSRDIHNEQFF TRBJ2-1 few TRBV15
CASSPSGRETQYF TRBJ2-5 few TRBV18
CASSLDPSRADTQYF TRBJ2-3 . TRBV11-2
CSVTQGGYTEAFF TRBJ1-1 . TRBV29-1
CASSLLGGSTPGAFF TRBJ1-1 few TRBV28
CASSSLTGSYGYTF TRBJ1-2 . TRBV5-4
CASSFPGQGYGQYF TRBJ2-7 . TRBV7-8
CASSPSADTQYF TRBJ2-3 few TRBV6-5
CSVEQGPNEQFF TRBJ2-1 . TRBV29-1
CASRDSDSYEQYF TRBJ2-7 . TRBV5-1
CASSPYAGVSYEQYF TRBJ2-7 few TRBV27
CASSLSGLAGSFYNEQFF TRBJ2-1 few TRBV28
CASSVRGGQETQYF TRBJ2-5 . TRBV9